This T cell receptor beta chain is from a study of blood T cell repertoires in COVID-19. Study background: The analysed material was cDNA or gDNA that came from T cells, B-cell-depleted T cells, or PBMCs.

V shed 2 bases and J shed 3 bases, with 10 bases lying between them. Germline values: CDR1 MNHEY, CDR2 SVGEGT. The CDR3 covers 15 residues. Original analysis: Amplifying reference gene primers gave estimates of nucleated cell counts. Using immunoSEQ multiplex PCR, the repertoire was profiled, and TCRdb retains in-frame clones only, with some absent. The V and J calls and clone size were taken over from that table, and D and trimming were inferred from the DNA. The table includes some 140,000 clones, 70% to 80% detected once. Specimen: peripheral blood. The origin of this receptor is a human donor in a cohort sampled during active COVID-19. V and J are TRBV6-2 or TRBV6-3 and TRBJ1-4; a possible D gene is TRBD1 (6 bases). CDR3 loop: CASSYTSGANEKLFF. CDR3 DNA: TGTGCCAGCAGTTACACGTCAGGGGCTAATGAAAAACTGTTTTTT.